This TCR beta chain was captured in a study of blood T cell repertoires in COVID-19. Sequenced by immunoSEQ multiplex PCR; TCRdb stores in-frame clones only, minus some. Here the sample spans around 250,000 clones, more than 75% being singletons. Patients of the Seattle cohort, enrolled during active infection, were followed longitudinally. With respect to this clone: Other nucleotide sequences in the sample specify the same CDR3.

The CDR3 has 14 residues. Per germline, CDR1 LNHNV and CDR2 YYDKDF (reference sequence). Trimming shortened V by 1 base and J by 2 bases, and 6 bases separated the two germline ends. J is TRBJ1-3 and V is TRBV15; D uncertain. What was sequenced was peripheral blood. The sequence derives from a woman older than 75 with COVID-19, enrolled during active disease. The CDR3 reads CATSRGGAGNTIYF. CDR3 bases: TGTGCCACCAGCAGAGGAGGTGCTGGAAACACCATATATTTT.